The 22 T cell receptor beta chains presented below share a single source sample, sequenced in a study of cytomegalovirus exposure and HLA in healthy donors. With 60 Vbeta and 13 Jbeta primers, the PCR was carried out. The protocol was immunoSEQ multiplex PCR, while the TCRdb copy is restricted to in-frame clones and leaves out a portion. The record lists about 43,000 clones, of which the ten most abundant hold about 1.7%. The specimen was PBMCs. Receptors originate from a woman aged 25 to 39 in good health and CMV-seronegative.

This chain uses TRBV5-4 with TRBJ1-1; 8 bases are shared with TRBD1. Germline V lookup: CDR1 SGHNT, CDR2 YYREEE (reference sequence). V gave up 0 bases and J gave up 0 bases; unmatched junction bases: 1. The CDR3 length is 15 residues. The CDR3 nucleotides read TGTGCCAGCAGCTTGGAGACAGGGGTGAACACTGAAGCTTTCTTT. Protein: CASSLETGVNTEAFF.

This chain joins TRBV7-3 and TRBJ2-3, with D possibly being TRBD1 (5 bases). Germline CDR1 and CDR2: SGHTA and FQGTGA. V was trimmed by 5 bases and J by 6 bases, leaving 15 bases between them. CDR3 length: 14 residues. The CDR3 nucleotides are TGTGCCAGCAGCCCTACTCTAGGGGTGGATACGCAGTATTTT. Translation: CASSPTLGVDTQYF.

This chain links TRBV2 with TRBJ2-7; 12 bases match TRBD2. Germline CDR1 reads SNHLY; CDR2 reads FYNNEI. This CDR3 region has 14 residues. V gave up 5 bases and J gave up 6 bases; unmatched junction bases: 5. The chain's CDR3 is CASSRSSGRGEQYF. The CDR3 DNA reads TGTGCCAGCAGTAGGTCTAGCGGGAGGGGCGAGCAGTACTTC. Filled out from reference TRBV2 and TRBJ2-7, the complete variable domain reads EPEVTQTPSHQVTQMGQEVILRCVPISNHLYFYWYRQILGQKVEFLVSFYNNEISEKSEIFDDQFSVERPDGSNFTLKIRSTKLEDSAMYFCASSRSSGRGEQYFGPGTRLTVT.

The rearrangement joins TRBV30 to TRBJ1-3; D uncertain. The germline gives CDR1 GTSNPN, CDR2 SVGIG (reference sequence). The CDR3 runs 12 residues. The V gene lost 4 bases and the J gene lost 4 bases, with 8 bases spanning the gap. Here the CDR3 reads CAWTPAGNTIYF. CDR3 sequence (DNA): TGTGCCTGGACCCCCGCGGGAAACACCATATATTTT.

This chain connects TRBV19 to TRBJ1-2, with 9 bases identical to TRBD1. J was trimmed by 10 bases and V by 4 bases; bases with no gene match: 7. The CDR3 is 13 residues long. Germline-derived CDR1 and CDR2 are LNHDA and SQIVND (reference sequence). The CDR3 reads CASSTTGGLDYTF. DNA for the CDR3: TGTGCCAGTAGTACGACAGGGGGACTGGACTACACCTTC. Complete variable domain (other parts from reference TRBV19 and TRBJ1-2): DGGITQSPKYLFRKEGQNVTLSCEQNLNHDAMYWYRQDPGQGLRLIYYSQIVNDFQKGDIAEGYSVSREKKESFPLTVTSAQKNPTAFYLCASSTTGGLDYTFGSGTRLTVV.

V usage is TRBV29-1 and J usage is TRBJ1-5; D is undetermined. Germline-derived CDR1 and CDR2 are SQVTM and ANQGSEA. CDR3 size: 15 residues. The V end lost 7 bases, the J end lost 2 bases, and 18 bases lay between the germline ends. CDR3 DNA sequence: TGCAGCGCTACCATCGACCGGGGAGGCAATCAGCCCCAGCATTTT. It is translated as CSATIDRGGNQPQHF.

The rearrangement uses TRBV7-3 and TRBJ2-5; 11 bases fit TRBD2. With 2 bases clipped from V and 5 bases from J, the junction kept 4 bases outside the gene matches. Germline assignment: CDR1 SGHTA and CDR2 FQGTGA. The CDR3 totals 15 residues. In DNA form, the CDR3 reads TGTGCCAGCAGCTTAGGGGTAGCGGGAGGGGAGACCCAGTACTTC. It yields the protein CASSLGVAGGETQYF.

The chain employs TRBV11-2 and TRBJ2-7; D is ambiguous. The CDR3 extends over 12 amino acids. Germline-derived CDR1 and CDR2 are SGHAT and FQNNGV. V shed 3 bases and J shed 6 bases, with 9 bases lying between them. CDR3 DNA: TGTGCCAGCAGCTTCTATTTAAGCGAGCAGTACTTC. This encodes CASSFYLSEQYF.

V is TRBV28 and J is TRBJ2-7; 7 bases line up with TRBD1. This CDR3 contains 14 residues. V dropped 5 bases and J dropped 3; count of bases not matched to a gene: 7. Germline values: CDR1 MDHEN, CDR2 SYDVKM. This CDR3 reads CASSRVGQSYEQYF. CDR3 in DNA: TGTGCCAGCAGTCGAGTGGGACAGAGCTACGAGCAGTACTTC.

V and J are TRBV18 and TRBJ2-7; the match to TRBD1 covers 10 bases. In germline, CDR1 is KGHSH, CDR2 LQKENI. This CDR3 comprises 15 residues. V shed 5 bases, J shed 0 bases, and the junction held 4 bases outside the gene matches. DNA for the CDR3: TGTGCCAGCTCAGGGACAGGGGCTATCTCCTACGAGCAGTACTTC. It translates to CASSGTGAISYEQYF.

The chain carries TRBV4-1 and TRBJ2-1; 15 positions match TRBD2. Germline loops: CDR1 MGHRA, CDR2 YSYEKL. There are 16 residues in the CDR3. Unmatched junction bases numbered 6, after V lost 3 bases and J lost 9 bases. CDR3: CASSQGLAGGLGEQFF. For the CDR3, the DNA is TGCGCCAGCAGCCAGGGACTAGCGGGAGGTCTGGGTGAGCAGTTCTTC.

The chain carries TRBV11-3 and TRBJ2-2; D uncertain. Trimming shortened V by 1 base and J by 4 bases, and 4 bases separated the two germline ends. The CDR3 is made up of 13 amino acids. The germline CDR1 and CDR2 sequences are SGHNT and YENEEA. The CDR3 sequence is CASSLVGTGELFF. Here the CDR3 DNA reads TGTGCCAGCAGCTTAGTCGGCACCGGGGAGCTGTTTTTT.

In nucleotides, the CDR3 is TGCGCCAGCAGCTACCAGGGCAATCAGCCCCAGCATTTT. Encoded protein: CASSYQGNQPQHF. The V gene is TRBV4-1, the J gene TRBJ1-5; unclear D gene. V dropped 5 bases and J dropped 2 bases, with 7 bases sitting between them. This CDR3 is 13 amino acids long. Looked up from germline, CDR1 is MGHRA and CDR2 is YSYEKL.

The CDR3 coding sequence is TGTGCCATCGGACAGGGGACCAATCAGCCCCAGCATTTT. Translated, it gives CAIGQGTNQPQHF. The genes are TRBV7-8 and TRBJ1-5; 9 nucleotides line up with TRBD1. This CDR3 has 13 residues. V lost 10 bases, J lost 3 bases, and 4 bases stayed unmatched. The germline gives CDR1 SGHVS, CDR2 FQNEAQ.

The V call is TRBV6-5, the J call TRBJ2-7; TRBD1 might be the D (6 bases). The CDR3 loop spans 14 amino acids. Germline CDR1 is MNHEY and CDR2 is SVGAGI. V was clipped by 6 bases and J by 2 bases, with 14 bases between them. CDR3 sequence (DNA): TGTGCCAGCAGGATGGACAGACCAACCTACGAGCAGTACTTC. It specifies CASRMDRPTYEQYF.

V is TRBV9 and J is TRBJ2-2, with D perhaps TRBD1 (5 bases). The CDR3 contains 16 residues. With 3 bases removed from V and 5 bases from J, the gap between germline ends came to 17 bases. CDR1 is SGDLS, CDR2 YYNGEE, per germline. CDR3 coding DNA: TGTGCCAGCAGCGGGCTCACAGGAGTTGGGACCGGGGAGCTGTTTTTT. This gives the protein CASSGLTGVGTGELFF.

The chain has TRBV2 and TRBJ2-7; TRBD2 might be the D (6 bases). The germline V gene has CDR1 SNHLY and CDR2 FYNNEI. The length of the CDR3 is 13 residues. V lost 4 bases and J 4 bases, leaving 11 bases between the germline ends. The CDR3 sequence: CASSAGVRYEQYF. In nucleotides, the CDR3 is TGTGCCAGCAGTGCGGGAGTGCGGTACGAGCAGTACTTC.

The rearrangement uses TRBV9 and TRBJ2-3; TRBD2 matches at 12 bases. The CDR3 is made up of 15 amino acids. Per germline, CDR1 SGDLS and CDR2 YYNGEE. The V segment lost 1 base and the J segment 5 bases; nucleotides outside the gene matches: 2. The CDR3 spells CASSVLAGGIDTQYF. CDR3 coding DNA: TGTGCCAGCAGCGTACTAGCGGGAGGGATAGATACGCAGTATTTT.

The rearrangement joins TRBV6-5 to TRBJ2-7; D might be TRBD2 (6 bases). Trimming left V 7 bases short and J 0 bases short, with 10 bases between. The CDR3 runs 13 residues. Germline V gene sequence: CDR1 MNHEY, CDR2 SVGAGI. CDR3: CASTRGSSYEQYF. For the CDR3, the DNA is TGTGCCAGCACTCGGGGGAGCTCCTACGAGCAGTACTTC.

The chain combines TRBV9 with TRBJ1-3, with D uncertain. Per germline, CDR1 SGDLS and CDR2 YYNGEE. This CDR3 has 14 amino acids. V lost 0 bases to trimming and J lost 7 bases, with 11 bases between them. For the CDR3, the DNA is TGTGCCAGCAGCGTAGACCTAGCTGTCAACACCATATATTTT. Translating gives CASSVDLAVNTIYF.

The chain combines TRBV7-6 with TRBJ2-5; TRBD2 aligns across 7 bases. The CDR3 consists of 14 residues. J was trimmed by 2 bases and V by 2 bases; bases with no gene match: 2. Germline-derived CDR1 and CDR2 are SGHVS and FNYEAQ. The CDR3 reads CASSLRLAQETQYF. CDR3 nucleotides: TGTGCCAGCAGCTTACGACTAGCTCAAGAGACCCAGTACTTC.

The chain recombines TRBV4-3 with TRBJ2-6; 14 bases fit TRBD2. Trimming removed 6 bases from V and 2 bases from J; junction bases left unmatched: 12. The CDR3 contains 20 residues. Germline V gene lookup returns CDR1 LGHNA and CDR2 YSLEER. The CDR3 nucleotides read TGCGCCAGCAGGGAGAATGCGGGACTAGCGGGAGTGGCTGGGGCCAACGTCCTGACTTTC. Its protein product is CASRENAGLAGVAGANVLTF.